The 27 T cell receptor beta chains listed next were all sequenced from one sample in a study of shared T cell receptors in the human thymus. Sequenced by immunoSEQ multiplex PCR; TCRdb stores in-frame clones only, minus some. The sample includes hundreds of thousands of clones, around 87% of them seen just once. The sample was also linked to a second study, of human thymus T cells.

The sequenced material came from thymocytes. The receptor source for this set is a boy under two years old with a congenital heart defect.

The chain carries TRBV7-2 and TRBJ1-1; maybe TRBD1 (6 bases). The CDR3 has 16 residues. The V gene's germline CDR1 is SGHTA and CDR2 FQGNSA. V was pared by 2 bases and J by 0 bases, with 13 bases between. The CDR3 DNA is TGTGCCAGCAGCTTAACCCGCGGACAGCTGAACACTGAAGCTTTCTTT. This sequence encodes CASSLTRGQLNTEAFF.

This rearrangement joins TRBV19 to TRBJ1-3; the D gene is possibly TRBD1 (5 bases). Trimming left V 3 bases short and J 5 bases short, with 17 bases between. CDR1 and CDR2 from the germline V gene are LNHDA and SQIVND (reference sequence). CDR3 length equals 16 residues. The CDR3: CASSIAEQGPRNTIYF. In DNA, the CDR3 is TGTGCCAGTAGTATTGCCGAGCAGGGCCCTAGAAACACCATATATTTT.

This chain joins TRBV7-9 and TRBJ1-1; D might be TRBD1 (5 bases). This CDR3 is built from 14 residues. V lost 3 bases and J 1 base, leaving 9 bases between the germline ends. The germline gives CDR1 SEHNR, CDR2 FQNEAQ (reference sequence). CDR3 DNA: TGTGCCAGCAGCTTGGATCAGGGGAACACTGAAGCTTTCTTT. It is translated as CASSLDQGNTEAFF.

The chain joins TRBV9 to TRBJ2-3, with 9 positions matching TRBD2. The CDR3 has 16 residues. V lost 1 base, J lost 5 bases, and 8 bases stayed unmatched. The V gene's germline CDR1 is SGDLS and CDR2 YYNGEE. The CDR3 protein is CASSVTVGLAGDTQYF. CDR3 coding DNA: TGTGCCAGCAGCGTAACAGTGGGACTAGCAGGAGATACGCAGTATTTT.

The V call is TRBV4-1, the J call TRBJ1-1, with TRBD1 identical over 7 bases. With 3 bases clipped from V and 4 bases from J, the junction kept 8 bases outside the gene matches. Germline assignment: CDR1 MGHRA and CDR2 YSYEKL. The CDR3 is 15 amino acids. The CDR3 sequence is CASSHENSGGTEAFF. As DNA, the CDR3 is TGCGCCAGCAGCCACGAAAACTCAGGGGGCACTGAAGCTTTCTTT.

This clone was recorded once. Other DNA sequences of this sample code for an identical CDR3. The chain has TRBV28 and TRBJ1-2, with D possibly matching TRBD1 (5 bases). The CDR3 is 13 residues long. Germline V lookup: CDR1 MDHEN, CDR2 SYDVKM. V was cut by 1 base and J by 5 bases, with 8 bases left in between. CDR3 residues: CASSLSGLYGYTF. In DNA, the CDR3 is TGTGCCAGCAGTTTATCAGGGTTGTATGGCTACACCTTC.

The chain recombines TRBV28 with TRBJ2-2; D is unresolved. The CDR3 runs 13 residues. The germline V and J ends were trimmed by 8 bases and 0 bases, with 7 bases remaining between them. Germline assignment: CDR1 MDHEN and CDR2 SYDVKM. This chain's CDR3 is CASAASNTGELFF. The CDR3 nucleotides read TGTGCCAGCGCGGCATCGAACACCGGGGAGCTGTTTTTT.

V usage is TRBV29-1 and J usage is TRBJ2-5; TRBD1 matches 11 bases. Germline CDR1 is SQVTM and CDR2 is ANQGSEA. The V gene end was trimmed by 4 bases and the J gene end by 3 bases; junction bases not matched to a gene: 31. The length of the CDR3 is 23 residues. As DNA, the CDR3 is TGCAGCGTTGTGGGTGCACTTTTTATTAATCGGGGGGACAGGGGGTCGAAGAAAGAGACCCAGTACTTC. This codes for CSVVGALFINRGDRGSKKETQYF.

This rearrangement joins TRBV4-1 to TRBJ2-7; D is perhaps TRBD1 (6 bases). Trimming took off 4 bases at V and 0 bases at J, with 25 bases between the two ends. The CDR3 has 19 amino acids. Germline CDR1 and CDR2: MGHRA and YSYEKL. CDR3 sequence: CASSLLVTGNLAFSYEQYF. The CDR3 nucleotides are TGCGCCAGCAGCCTACTTGTCACAGGGAATTTGGCGTTCTCCTACGAGCAGTACTTC.

The J gene is TRBJ1-5, the V gene TRBV4-1; 9 nucleotides align to TRBD1. The V and J ends lost 1 base and 1 base, in that order; junction bases with no gene match: 8. Germline values: CDR1 MGHRA, CDR2 YSYEKL. This CDR3 spans 18 amino acids. The CDR3 protein is CASSQGTGEVVSNQPQHF. The CDR3, as DNA: TGCGCCAGCAGCCAAGGGACAGGGGAAGTCGTAAGCAATCAGCCCCAGCATTTT.

The chain recombines TRBV2 with TRBJ1-5; 7 bases line up with TRBD1. The CDR3 is made up of 15 amino acids. Germline assignment: CDR1 SNHLY and CDR2 FYNNEI. With V trimmed by 9 bases and J by 4 bases, 12 bases remained unmatched. CDR3 sequence: CASGGGVGINQPQHF. CDR3 sequence (DNA): TGTGCCAGTGGAGGGGGCGTGGGCATAAATCAGCCCCAGCATTTT.

The chain recombines TRBV27 with TRBJ1-6, with 10 nucleotides matching TRBD1. The CDR3 totals 15 residues. Per the germline V gene, CDR1 is MNHEY and CDR2 is SMNVEV (reference sequence). V lost 6 bases, J lost 9 bases, and 8 bases stayed unmatched. This chain's CDR3 is CASSCGTGDGSPLHF. The CDR3 coding sequence is TGTGCCAGCAGCTGCGGGACAGGGGATGGTTCACCCCTCCACTTT.

The chain carries TRBV30 and TRBJ1-6, with TRBD1 as a possible D gene (6 bases). V was shortened by 3 bases and J by 0 bases, with 15 bases between the two germline ends. Germline CDR1 GTSNPN, CDR2 SVGIG (reference sequence). The length of the CDR3 is 17 residues. The CDR3 reads CAWRDRSNFSYNSPLHF. CDR3 DNA sequence: TGTGCCTGGAGGGACAGATCAAATTTCTCCTATAATTCACCCCTCCACTTT.

V gene TRBV6-6 combines with J gene TRBJ2-3, with TRBD1 matching over 7 bases. CDR3 length: 15 residues. With V trimmed by 4 bases and J by 1 base, 5 bases remained unmatched. The germline gives CDR1 MNHNY, CDR2 SVGAGI (reference sequence). CDR3 residues: CASSSTGMGTDTQYF. The CDR3 coding sequence is TGTGCCAGCAGTTCGACAGGGATGGGCACAGATACGCAGTATTTT.

V and J are TRBV4-1 and TRBJ2-3, with TRBD2 matching over 7 bases. The CDR3 covers 15 residues. CDR1 is MGHRA, CDR2 YSYEKL, per germline. Trimming at V came to 0 bases and at J to 6 bases, leaving 6 bases not matched to a gene. DNA for the CDR3: TGCGCCAGCAGCCAAGATGGGAGGGAGCGGGATACGCAGTATTTT. This encodes CASSQDGRERDTQYF.

In its sample, this clone was seen a few times. This chain uses TRBV29-1 with TRBJ2-4, with D tentatively TRBD1 (6 bases). CDR1 and CDR2 from the germline V gene are SQVTM and ANQGSEA. CDR3 length equals 18 residues. Trimming cost V 0 bases and J 3 bases, with 21 bases left between them. This CDR3 reads CSVEEGGGQARVKNIQYF. The CDR3 DNA follows: TGCAGCGTTGAAGAAGGGGGTGGGCAGGCGCGGGTCAAAAACATTCAGTACTTC.

This clone was found once. The chain has TRBV5-1 and TRBJ1-1, with D possibly matching TRBD1 (5 bases). The CDR3 has 15 amino acids. V lost 4 bases to trimming and J lost 1 base, with 14 bases between them. Germline values: CDR1 SGHRS, CDR2 YFSETQ. CDR3 protein: CASSPSRARNTEAFF. The CDR3 DNA reads as TGCGCCAGCAGCCCCTCCAGGGCCCGGAACACTGAAGCTTTCTTT.

The chain links TRBV19 to TRBJ1-4; 7 nucleotides match TRBD1. Per the germline V gene, CDR1 is LNHDA and CDR2 is SQIVND (reference sequence). With 3 bases clipped from V and 0 bases from J, the junction kept 22 bases outside the gene matches. The CDR3 covers 22 residues. The CDR3 region is CASSMEEVTGTSKRATNEKLFF. The CDR3 nucleotides are TGTGCCAGTAGTATGGAAGAAGTGACAGGGACCTCCAAACGTGCAACTAATGAAAAACTGTTTTTT. The variable domain in full, with the rest retrieved from reference TRBV19 and TRBJ1-4, is DGGITQSPKYLFRKEGQNVTLSCEQNLNHDAMYWYRQDPGQGLRLIYYSQIVNDFQKGDIAEGYSVSREKKESFPLTVTSAQKNPTAFYLCASSMEEVTGTSKRATNEKLFFGSGTQLSVL.

The chain is built from TRBV25-1 and TRBJ2-3; tentatively, D is TRBD1 (5 bases). CDR1 is MGHDK and CDR2 is SYGVNS in the germline V gene. The CDR3 is 12 amino acids. The V end lost 8 bases, the J end lost 6 bases, and 12 bases lay between the germline ends. The chain's CDR3 is CASGPNRDTQYF. The CDR3, as DNA: TGTGCCAGCGGCCCAAACAGGGATACGCAGTATTTT. Looking up the rest from reference TRBV25-1 and TRBJ2-3 gives the full variable domain: EADIYQTPRYLVIGTGKKITLECSQTMGHDKMYWYQQDPGMELHLIHYSYGVNSTEKGDLSSESTVSRIRTEHFPLTLESARPSHTSQYLCASGPNRDTQYFGPGTRLTVL.

This clone was detected only once. The chain couples TRBV7-9 to TRBJ2-7; D may be TRBD2 (6 bases). This CDR3 contains 13 residues. Germline-derived CDR1 and CDR2 are SEHNR and FQNEAQ (reference sequence). Trimming shortened V by 4 bases and J by 5 bases, and 12 bases separated the two germline ends. For the CDR3, the DNA is TGTGCCAGCAGCTGGGGGGTGAGTGACGAGCAGTACTTC. Its translation: CASSWGVSDEQYF.

The chain links TRBV4-1 to TRBJ2-1; perhaps TRBD2 as D (6 bases). Looked up from germline, CDR1 is MGHRA and CDR2 is YSYEKL. The CDR3 is made up of 13 amino acids. The V end was cut by 3 bases, the J end by 7 bases, with 10 bases between. The CDR3 coding sequence is TGCGCCAGCAGCCAGCCTAGCGTGAATGAGCAGTTCTTC. The encoded protein is CASSQPSVNEQFF.

The genes are TRBV12-5 and TRBJ2-5, with TRBD2 matching 10 bases. Per the germline V gene, CDR1 is LGHNT and CDR2 is FRNRAP. The CDR3 loop spans 17 amino acids. V lost 3 bases and J lost 5; bases outside the gene matches: 12. The CDR3 DNA is TGTGCTAGTGGTTTATCATCCAGCGGGAGGGCCGGGGAGACCCAGTACTTC. Amino acid sequence: CASGLSSSGRAGETQYF.

The rearrangement joins TRBV28 to TRBJ1-5, with a tentative D call TRBD1 (6 bases). The CDR3 loop spans 18 amino acids. The V and J ends lost 3 bases and 2 bases respectively, with 20 bases between them. Looked up from germline, CDR1 is MDHEN and CDR2 is SYDVKM. CDR3 in amino acids: CASSFPTGRLWRNQPQHF. In nucleotides, the CDR3 is TGTGCCAGCAGTTTCCCCACAGGGCGTTTATGGCGCAATCAGCCCCAGCATTTT.

The V gene is TRBV6-6, the J gene TRBJ1-2; TRBD1 agrees at 8 bases. Germline assignment: CDR1 MNHNY and CDR2 SVGAGI (reference sequence). V trimming: 6 bases; J trimming: 3 bases; junction bases outside the gene matches: 6. This CDR3 is 14 amino acids long. CDR3 sequence: CASSPRGLDYGYTF. As DNA, the CDR3 is TGTGCCAGCAGCCCCAGGGGGCTTGACTATGGCTACACCTTC.

The rearrangement joins TRBV10-1 to TRBJ2-7, with TRBD2 identical over 10 bases. Trimming took 0 bases from V and 7 from J; bases not matched to a gene: 12. Germline loops: CDR1 WNHNN, CDR2 SYGVQD (reference sequence). The CDR3 is made up of 17 amino acids. The CDR3 protein is CASSESRASGREGEQYF. In nucleotides, the CDR3 is TGCGCCAGCAGTGAGTCACGGGCTAGCGGGAGAGAGGGTGAGCAGTACTTC.

In DNA form, the CDR3 reads TGTGCCTTAGGTGGCGGGGTTCAACAAGAGACCCAGTACTTC. Amino acid sequence: CALGGGVQQETQYF. The gene calls are TRBV30 and TRBJ2-5, with D possibly matching TRBD2 (6 bases). The V end was cut by 7 bases, the J end by 2 bases, with 17 bases between. Germline V gene lookup returns CDR1 GTSNPN and CDR2 SVGIG (reference sequence). The CDR3 totals 14 residues.

This clone was counted a single time. The chain combines TRBV5-8 with TRBJ1-6; a possible D gene is TRBD1 (6 bases). The CDR3 is 16 residues long. Germline V CDR1 and CDR2: SGHTS, YDEGEE. V was clipped by 1 base and J by 7 bases, with 15 bases between them. CDR3 sequence reads: CASSLPRTETNSPLHF. In DNA, the CDR3 is TGTGCCAGCAGCTTGCCCCGGACAGAGACCAATTCACCCCTCCACTTT.